This entry lists 21 T cell receptor beta chains sequenced from one sample in a study of blood T cell repertoires in COVID-19. Libraries were prepared by immunoSEQ multiplex PCR; TCRdb keeps only in-frame clonotypes and omits some of them. This table holds over 250,000 clones, 90% to 95% found once. The sequencing input was peripheral blood. The receptors stem from a woman aged 30 to 39 with COVID-19, enrolled during active disease.

The chain is built from TRBV28 and TRBJ1-1; D gene unclear. The germline V and J ends were trimmed by 6 bases and 6 bases, with 11 bases remaining between them. Germline V lookup: CDR1 MDHEN, CDR2 SYDVKM. The CDR3 extends over 12 amino acids. The CDR3 DNA follows: TGTGCCAGCAGCCAATGGCCCGCTGAAGCTTTCTTT. As protein: CASSQWPAEAFF.

V usage is TRBV4-1 and J usage is TRBJ1-3; 7 bases are a match to TRBD1. The V gene end was trimmed by 4 bases and the J gene end by 3 bases; junction bases not matched to a gene: 9. Germline-derived CDR1 and CDR2 are MGHRA and YSYEKL. The CDR3 sequence is 16 residues long. The CDR3 sequence is CASSPDRVSGGNTIYF. DNA of the CDR3: TGCGCCAGCAGCCCCGACAGGGTCTCGGGTGGAAACACCATATATTTT.

The chain uses TRBV9 and TRBJ2-1, with 9 positions matching TRBD2. Germline V gene data show CDR1 as SGDLS and CDR2 as YYNGEE. The CDR3 length is 16 residues. Unmatched junction bases numbered 3, after V lost 2 bases and J lost 0 bases. For the CDR3, the DNA is TGTGCCAGCAGCGTTAGCGGGAGCAGCTCCTACAATGAGCAGTTCTTC. Protein sequence: CASSVSGSSSYNEQFF.

This chain joins TRBV30 and TRBJ1-1; D gene uncertain. Germline V CDR1 and CDR2: GTSNPN, SVGIG (reference sequence). V lost 2 bases and J 0 bases, leaving 13 bases between the germline ends. The CDR3 length is 15 residues. The CDR3 nucleotides are TGTGCCTGGAGTCCTACTATTGCGATGAACACTGAAGCTTTCTTT. Its protein product is CAWSPTIAMNTEAFF.

In DNA, the CDR3 is TGTGCCTGGAGTGGCGACAGCTACAATGAGCAGTTCTTC. Amino acids: CAWSGDSYNEQFF. The chain is built from TRBV30 and TRBJ2-1, with D possibly TRBD1 on 5 matching bases. The CDR3 loop spans 13 amino acids. Trimming removed 1 base from V and 3 bases from J, with 7 bases in between. Germline CDR1 GTSNPN, CDR2 SVGIG (reference sequence).

This chain links TRBV2 with TRBJ1-5, with D hard to call. V lost 4 bases, J lost 3 bases, and 10 bases lay in between. The germline V gene has CDR1 SNHLY and CDR2 FYNNEI. The length of the CDR3 is 14 residues. The CDR3 spells CASSAVPLNQPQHF. Here the CDR3 DNA reads TGTGCCAGCAGTGCGGTGCCGCTCAATCAGCCCCAGCATTTT.

The chain employs TRBV29-1 and TRBJ1-1; 7 bases match TRBD1. There are 14 residues in the CDR3. V lost 7 bases, J lost 5 bases, and 13 bases stayed unmatched. Germline CDR1 and CDR2: SQVTM and ANQGSEA. CDR3 sequence reads: CSAAQGLGSTEAFF. As DNA, the CDR3 is TGCAGCGCGGCACAGGGGTTGGGTTCGACTGAAGCTTTCTTT.

The V and J genes are TRBV19 and TRBJ1-5, with 8 nucleotides matching TRBD1. This CDR3 contains 14 residues. V dropped 5 bases and J dropped 6; count of bases not matched to a gene: 6. Germline values: CDR1 LNHDA, CDR2 SQIVND (reference sequence). CDR3 coding DNA: TGTGCCAGTAGTGATCAGGGGGCCCGTCAGCCCCAGCATTTT. Encoded protein: CASSDQGARQPQHF. The whole variable domain, remainder taken from reference TRBV19 and TRBJ1-5, is DGGITQSPKYLFRKEGQNVTLSCEQNLNHDAMYWYRQDPGQGLRLIYYSQIVNDFQKGDIAEGYSVSREKKESFPLTVTSAQKNPTAFYLCASSDQGARQPQHFGDGTRLSIL.

The chain couples TRBV28 to TRBJ2-5; 10 nucleotides agree with TRBD1. The trim removed 3 bases at V and 2 bases at J, leaving 6 bases unmatched. This CDR3 has 16 amino acids. Per the germline V gene, CDR1 is MDHEN and CDR2 is SYDVKM. This chain's CDR3 is CASSLGDRGEQETQYF. The CDR3 DNA sequence: TGTGCCAGCAGTTTGGGGGACAGGGGCGAGCAAGAGACCCAGTACTTC.

The chain is built from TRBV11-3 and TRBJ2-7; D unresolved. The germline CDR1 and CDR2 sequences are SGHNT and YENEEA. V was cut by 0 bases and J by 3 bases, with 6 bases left in between. The CDR3 covers 13 residues. CDR3 sequence: CASSLDNSYEQYF. The CDR3 bases are TGTGCCAGCAGCTTAGATAACAGCTACGAGCAGTACTTC.

The chain recombines TRBV9 with TRBJ1-1; D ambiguous. Germline values: CDR1 SGDLS, CDR2 YYNGEE. The CDR3 is made up of 12 amino acids. Trimming took off 4 bases at V and 7 bases at J, with 11 bases between the two ends. CDR3 DNA sequence: TGTGCCAGCAGCCCCCAGGAGGTTGAAGCTTTCTTT. It is translated as CASSPQEVEAFF.

The chain recombines TRBV19 with TRBJ1-6, with TRBD1 matching 10 bases. Germline V gene lookup returns CDR1 LNHDA and CDR2 SQIVND (reference sequence). Unmatched junction bases numbered 6, after V lost 4 bases and J lost 9 bases. The CDR3 extends over 15 amino acids. CDR3 protein: CASSTTGQGSSPLHF. Written as DNA, the CDR3 is TGTGCCAGTAGTACTACGGGACAGGGGAGTTCACCCCTCCACTTT. Supplemented by reference TRBV19 and TRBJ1-6, the full variable domain reads DGGITQSPKYLFRKEGQNVTLSCEQNLNHDAMYWYRQDPGQGLRLIYYSQIVNDFQKGDIAEGYSVSREKKESFPLTVTSAQKNPTAFYLCASSTTGQGSSPLHFGNGTRLTVT.

A single count supports this clone. The J gene is TRBJ1-2, the V gene TRBV6-5; a weak D match, TRBD1 (5 bases). Germline V gives CDR1 MNHEY, CDR2 SVGAGI. There are 15 residues in the CDR3. Between the trimmed V and J ends, which lost 6 bases and 0 bases, there was a span of 14 bases. The CDR3 reads CASRPRQTANYGYTF. The CDR3, as DNA: TGTGCCAGCAGACCTAGACAGACCGCTAACTATGGCTACACCTTC.

This chain links TRBV7-7 with TRBJ2-5; 8 bases line up with TRBD2. Germline V gene lookup returns CDR1 SSHAT and CDR2 FNYEAQ (reference sequence). The CDR3 spans 15 residues. Trimming at V came to 1 base and at J to 5 bases, leaving 6 bases not matched to a gene. The CDR3, as DNA: TGTGCCAGCAGCTTAGGAACGGGAGGGCCGGAGACCCAGTACTTC. Amino acid sequence: CASSLGTGGPETQYF. The whole variable domain, remainder taken from reference TRBV7-7 and TRBJ2-5, is GAGVSQSPRYKVTKRGQDVTLRCDPISSHATLYWYQQALGQGPEFLTYFNYEAQPDKSGLPSDRFSAERPEGSISTLTIQRTEQRDSAMYRCASSLGTGGPETQYFGPGTRLLVL.

The chain has TRBV10-3 and TRBJ2-7, with 8 bases identical to TRBD2. V was pared by 8 bases and J by 5 bases, with 5 bases of the junction left unmatched. CDR3 length: 12 amino acids. Per germline, CDR1 ENHRY and CDR2 SYGVKD. As DNA, the CDR3 is TGTGCCATCGGCGGGACTAGGGACGAGCAGTACTTC. Protein sequence: CAIGGTRDEQYF.

The rearrangement joins TRBV9 to TRBJ2-6; 10 bases are shared with TRBD1. CDR1 SGDLS and CDR2 YYNGEE come from the germline V gene. V lost 3 bases to trimming and J lost 1 base; unmatched junction nucleotides: 4. The CDR3 loop spans 17 amino acids. The CDR3 nucleotides are TGTGCCAGCAGCGAGAGGGACAGGGGATCTGGGGCCAACGTCCTGACTTTC. Encoded protein: CASSERDRGSGANVLTF.

This chain uses TRBV10-3 with TRBJ2-3, with 10 bases that match TRBD1. The V segment lost 1 base and the J segment 4 bases; nucleotides outside the gene matches: 2. The CDR3 is 15 amino acids. In germline, CDR1 is ENHRY, CDR2 SYGVKD. The CDR3 reads CAISELGTGADTQYF. CDR3 coding DNA: TGTGCCATCAGTGAGTTAGGGACAGGGGCAGATACGCAGTATTTT.

This chain connects TRBV6-6 to TRBJ2-2; TRBD2 matches 9 bases. Trimming cost V 5 bases and J 3 bases; bases outside gene matches: 16. CDR1 and CDR2 from the germline V gene are MNHNY and SVGAGI (reference sequence). This CDR3 has 19 residues. The CDR3 reads CASSPGYRGLAGHTGELFF. The CDR3 bases are TGTGCCAGCAGTCCCGGATACAGGGGACTAGCAGGGCACACCGGGGAGCTGTTTTTT.

The chain carries TRBV2 and TRBJ1-6, with a possible D match to TRBD1 (6 bases). This CDR3 has 16 residues. Germline CDR1 and CDR2: SNHLY and FYNNEI. The germline V and J ends were trimmed by 6 bases and 0 bases, with 12 bases remaining between them. The CDR3 region has the DNA TGTGCCAGCAGGAGCACAGGGAGCTCCTATAATTCACCCCTCCACTTT. Translating it yields CASRSTGSSYNSPLHF.

This clone has at least ten counts. The chain links TRBV5-1 to TRBJ1-2; tentative D call: TRBD1 (5 bases). V shed 2 bases and J shed 3 bases, with 11 bases lying between them. CDR3 size: 14 residues. Germline CDR1 SGHRS, CDR2 YFSETQ. The CDR3 spells CASSFTGGDYGYTF. The CDR3 region has the DNA TGCGCCAGCAGCTTCACAGGAGGGGACTATGGCTACACCTTC.

The chain couples TRBV7-9 to TRBJ1-1; a possible D gene is TRBD1 (5 bases). Deletions cut 1 base from V and 3 bases from J, with 9 bases between. The CDR3 runs to 14 residues. Looked up from germline, CDR1 is SEHNR and CDR2 is FQNEAQ (reference sequence). The CDR3 nucleotides are TGTGCCAGCAGCTTAGTCAGGGAATACACTGAAGCTTTCTTT. Translation gives CASSLVREYTEAFF.